This T cell receptor (beta chain) derives from a study of regulatory T cells in long-lasting Graves disease. V shed 3 bases and J shed 3 bases, with 9 bases lying between them. This CDR3 has 14 amino acids. Germline CDR1 and CDR2: LGHDT and YNNKEL (reference sequence). The authors built TCR beta libraries using iRepertoire HTBI primers and Arm-PCR of CDR3 regions. One entry per CDR3 protein, called by TCRdb with MiXCR from the multiplex PCR reads. The sample lists approximately 440,000 distinct CDR3 sequences, 20% to 30% occurring once. The time point: persistent/refractory GD, antithyroid drugs over 5 years with positive TRAb. Researchers made the TCR library from RNA that was extracted from PBMCs.

This sequence was found in a female donor with Graves disease. The rearrangement joins TRBV3-1 to TRBJ1-3, with D unresolved. The material was peripheral blood mononuclear cells (PBMCs), obtained when the disease was refractory, from a patient treated with antithyroid drugs. CDR3 nucleotide sequence: TGTGCCAGCAGCCACCCGGAGAGTGGAAACACCATATATTTT. The encoded protein is CASSHPESGNTIYF. Using reference TRBV3-1 and TRBJ1-3 for the parts outside the CDR3, the full variable domain is DTAVSQTPKYLVTQMGNDKSIKCEQNLGHDTMYWYKQDSKKFLKIMFSYNNKELIINETVPNRFSPKSPDKAHLNLHINSLELGDSAVYFCASSHPESGNTIYFGEGSWLTVV.